These T cell receptor beta chains were read from a single sample in a study of identical twins. A single record per CDR3 protein comes from TCRdb applying MiXCR to the 5' RACE reads. The repertoire includes 400,000 to 500,000 distinct CDR3 sequences, 13% to 15% of them detected once, and approximately 1% sits in the top ten. Separately, the same data were catalogued under a study of yellow fever vaccine responses in identical twins.

Sequenced input: CD4+ T cells sorted from blood. These receptor sequences come from a young woman in good health. Each CDR3 is given with its conserved first and last residue. A D gene is named only where the DNA matches it firmly. Some rows mark clone size as missing; the rest say once, few, many or name a class of expanded clone.

clone_size d_call j_call v_call cdr3_nt cdr3_aa
NA NA TRBJ1-4 TRBV4-3 TGCGCCAGCAGCCGACAGGTGTGGGTTAATGAAAAACTGTTTTTT CASSRQVWVNEKLFF
many NA TRBJ1-3 TRBV29-1 TGCAGCGTTGTGTTGGCATCTGGAAACACCATATATTTT CSVVLASGNTIYF
few TRBD1 TRBJ2-3 TRBV5-6 TGTGCCAGCAGCGTGACAGGGGGCGCCGGTACAGATACGCAGTATTTT CASSVTGGAGTDTQYF
few NA TRBJ2-7 TRBV18 TGTGCCAGCTCACCACTGGGAGACAGCTACGAGCAGTACTTC CASSPLGDSYEQYF
few NA TRBJ2-2 TRBV5-1 TGCGCCAGCAGCTTGGAGGTTGTCACAGTGTACACCGGGGAGCTGTTTTTT CASSLEVVTVYTGELFF
NA TRBD1 TRBJ2-7 TRBV2 TGTGCCAGCATTAGGGACAGCTCCTACGAGCAGTACTTC CASIRDSSYEQYF
NA NA TRBJ1-4 TRBV6-1 TGTGCCAGCAGACACCCTCGAGAGAAACTGTTTTTT CASRHPREKLFF
few TRBD1 TRBJ2-7 TRBV6-1 TGTGCCAGCAGCCAATTTGGGCAGGGGGCCTACGAGCAGTACTTC CASSQFGQGAYEQYF
few TRBD1 TRBJ2-7 TRBV7-2 TGTGCCAGCAGCTTTCTTGAATTGACAGGGTTTCGTTACGAGCAGTACTTC CASSFLELTGFRYEQYF
few NA TRBJ2-3 TRBV6-1 TGTGCCAGCAGTGGTGCGAGGACGGATACGCAGTATTTT CASSGARTDTQYF
few NA TRBJ1-3 TRBV30 TGTGCCTGGAGTGTGGAAAACACCATATATTTT CAWSVENTIYF
few NA TRBJ1-1 TRBV5-6 TGTGCCAGCAGCTTGAGGCCGACAGATACAGAAGCTTTCTTT CASSLRPTDTEAFF
NA NA TRBJ2-3 TRBV20-1 TGCAGTGCTGGTGACAGAGCCACTAGCACAGATACGCAGTATTTT CSAGDRATSTDTQYF
few TRBD1 TRBJ2-5 TRBV2 TGTGCCAGCAGTGCGACAGGGGCCTCACAAGAGACCCAGTACTTC CASSATGASQETQYF
few NA TRBJ1-2 TRBV29-1 TGCAGCAGTCAGGGACCACTCGGCTACACCTTC CSSQGPLGYTF
NA NA TRBJ1-6 TRBV27 TGTGCCAGCAGGTCACCGGGAAGGAATTCACCCCTCCACTTT CASRSPGRNSPLHF
NA NA TRBJ2-1 TRBV28 TGTGCCAGTGGGCGGGCCAGGTACAATGAGCAGTTCTTC CASGRARYNEQFF
few NA TRBJ2-5 TRBV20-1 TGCAGTGCCCGGCCCCAAACGAAGACCCAGTACTTC CSARPQTKTQYF
many NA TRBJ1-5 TRBV6-1 TGTGCCAGCGCGGGGACGAGGGGACAGCCCCAGCATTTT CASAGTRGQPQHF
many NA TRBJ2-1 TRBV24-1 TGTGCCACCAGTGATCCGGGTCCGGGGGACAATGAGCAGTTCTTC CATSDPGPGDNEQFF
NA TRBD1 TRBJ2-2 TRBV20-1 TGCAGTGCTACGGGACAGAAACGTAGGACCGGGGAGCTGTTTTTT CSATGQKRRTGELFF
NA TRBD2 TRBJ2-3 TRBV9 TGTGCCAGCAGCGTAGGGGGTAGCGGGCGGCTAACGTCAGATACGCAGTATTTT CASSVGGSGRLTSDTQYF
NA TRBD1 TRBJ2-2 TRBV30 TGTGCCTGGAGTGTAGGGACAGAGACATACGGGGAGCTGTTTTTT CAWSVGTETYGELFF
NA TRBD2 TRBJ2-1 TRBV10-3 TGTGCCATCAGTGAGCCTAGCGGGAGGAATAAAGGCTCCTACAATGAGCAGTTCTTC CAISEPSGRNKGSYNEQFF
few NA TRBJ1-3 TRBV28 TGTGCCAGCAGTTCAACAGGGTCTAGTGCTGGAAACACCATATATTTT CASSSTGSSAGNTIYF
few NA TRBJ2-1 TRBV20-1 TGCAGTGGTGGGCGAGCGGGCAATGAGCAGTTCTTC CSGGRAGNEQFF
few NA TRBJ2-5 TRBV2 TGTGCCAGCAACCGGGCGTCGGGCCCTCCCCAAACCGAGACCCAGTACTTC CASNRASGPPQTETQYF
few TRBD2 TRBJ2-3 TRBV7-2 TGTGCCAGCAGCGCACGGGGGGGCCAAGGAGATACGCAGTATTTT CASSARGGQGDTQYF
few NA TRBJ2-7 TRBV19 TGTGCCAGTAGTATCCCGGGGTCATCCTACGAGCAGTACTTC CASSIPGSSYEQYF
NA NA TRBJ1-2 TRBV20-1 TGCAGTGCTTGCGATCCTAACTATGGCTACACCTTC CSACDPNYGYTF
few NA TRBJ1-1 TRBV30 TGTGCCTGGAGTACAGGCCACACTGAAGCTTTCTTT CAWSTGHTEAFF
few TRBD2 TRBJ2-2 TRBV9 TGTGCCAGCAGCCCAGGGACTAGTTGGGTCGGGGAGCTGTTTTTT CASSPGTSWVGELFF
few NA TRBJ2-3 TRBV20-1 TGCAGTGCTAGTTCTTTGGCGGGGACACCGCGGGCAGATACGCAGTATTTT CSASSLAGTPRADTQYF
many NA TRBJ1-2 TRBV29-1 TGCAGCGTTGATGGGCCGATAGCTAACTATGGCTACACCTTC CSVDGPIANYGYTF
NA NA TRBJ1-5 TRBV29-1 TGCAGCGTTGGAGGATTTAATCAGCCCCAGCATTTT CSVGGFNQPQHF
NA NA TRBJ2-3 TRBV15 TGTGCCACCAGCAGAGATCTTGCGGGAACCACAGATACGCAGTATTTT CATSRDLAGTTDTQYF
few NA TRBJ2-3 TRBV29-1 TGCAGCGCCGAACCCGGGACAGCCGGGGGCGATACGCAGTATTTT CSAEPGTAGGDTQYF
many TRBD1 TRBJ1-1 TRBV5-1 TGCGCCAGCAGCCTGACAGGGCCATCGAACACTGAAGCTTTCTTT CASSLTGPSNTEAFF
few TRBD1 TRBJ1-1 TRBV5-5 TGTGCCAGCAGCCGTTACCCGGGACAGGGAAACACTGAAGCTTTCTTT CASSRYPGQGNTEAFF
NA TRBD2 TRBJ2-7 TRBV15 TGTGCCACCAGCAGAGTAGCGGGAAAGGCTTTCGAGCAGTACTTC CATSRVAGKAFEQYF
many TRBD1 TRBJ2-7 TRBV7-9 TGTGCCAGCGTTGCGACAGGGGGACACTACGAGCAGTACTTC CASVATGGHYEQYF
NA NA TRBJ1-2 TRBV14 TGTGCCAGCAGCCAAGATCTGATGGGGGGCTACACCTTC CASSQDLMGGYTF